The 14 T cell receptor beta chains below come from one sample, sequenced in a study of blood T cells in healthy people across ages. The second PCR ran about 6 to 12 cycles with a sample-barcoded 5' primer and J-beta primers. TCRdb passed the 5' RACE reads through MiXCR, listing each CDR3 protein once. This table holds some 730,000 distinct CDR3 sequences, 22% found once. Specimen: blood. The receptors originated from a man between 65 and 85 years old in good health.

The V and J genes are TRBV30 and TRBJ1-2; D gene unclear. Looked up from germline, CDR1 is GTSNPN and CDR2 is SVGIG (reference sequence). The length of the CDR3 is 12 residues. Trimming removed 1 base at V and 3 bases at J, with 6 bases between. The CDR3 sequence: CAWSAGYYGYTF. In nucleotides, the CDR3 is TGTGCCTGGAGTGCGGGGTACTATGGCTACACCTTC.

This clonotype was picked up a small number of times. The chain combines TRBV12-5 with TRBJ1-2, with TRBD1 as a possible D gene (5 bases). Germline V gives CDR1 LGHNT, CDR2 FRNRAP. Trimming pared 4 bases from V and 7 bases from J, leaving 16 bases between. This CDR3 spans 14 amino acids. The CDR3 coding sequence is TGTGCTAGTGGTTCATCCGGGACGGTGTCTGGCTACACCTTC. This sequence encodes CASGSSGTVSGYTF.

This clonotype has only one observation. V is TRBV18 and J is TRBJ1-6, with D tentatively TRBD1 (5 bases). The CDR3 sequence is 15 residues long. Between the trimmed V and J ends, which lost 1 base and 7 bases, there was a span of 11 bases. Looked up from germline, CDR1 is KGHSH and CDR2 is LQKENI. This CDR3 is CASSPQGARNSPLHF. CDR3 bases: TGTGCCAGCTCACCACAAGGGGCGCGGAATTCACCCCTCCACTTT.

This clonotype was counted between two and nine times. The chain is built from TRBV6-1 and TRBJ1-2; D is unresolved. Germline V lookup: CDR1 MNHNS, CDR2 SASEGT. V shed 2 bases and J shed 5 bases, with 9 bases lying between them. CDR3 size: 13 residues. The CDR3, as DNA: TGTGCCAGCAGTGAAATATGGGAGTATGGCTACACCTTC. Amino acid sequence: CASSEIWEYGYTF.

This clonotype turned up a few times. The gene calls are TRBV20-1 and TRBJ1-1; 7 bases line up with TRBD1. Germline V gene lookup returns CDR1 DFQATT and CDR2 SNEGSKA (reference sequence). The length of the CDR3 is 14 residues. Germline trimming cut 5 bases from V and 2 bases from J; bases unmatched to any gene: 8. CDR3 sequence: CSAGGQRVNTEAFF. CDR3 DNA: TGCAGTGCTGGGGGACAGAGGGTTAACACTGAAGCTTTCTTT.

CDR3 in amino acids: CASSDQRRAQYF. Here the CDR3 DNA reads TGTGCCAGCAGTGACCAGAGGCGCGCGCAGTACTTC. The chain links TRBV6-5 to TRBJ2-7; D ambiguous. Germline V lookup: CDR1 MNHEY, CDR2 SVGAGI. There are 12 residues in the CDR3. Trimming cost V 5 bases and J 9 bases, with 14 bases left between them.

This CDR3 is CASSTGQQYGYTF. CDR3 DNA sequence: TGTGCCAGCAGCACCGGACAGCAGTATGGCTACACCTTC. The V and J genes are TRBV12-3 or TRBV12-4 and TRBJ1-2; tentatively, D is TRBD1 (6 bases). This CDR3 comprises 13 residues. V was pared by 6 bases and J by 5 bases, with 13 bases between.

This clonotype was found a few times. This chain joins TRBV5-6 and TRBJ1-5; tentative D call: TRBD1 (6 bases). The CDR3 totals 15 residues. Looked up from germline, CDR1 is SGHDT and CDR2 is YYEEEE. V shed 1 base and J shed 7 bases, with 15 bases lying between them. The CDR3 region is CASSLYSQGRQPQHF. The CDR3 region has the DNA TGTGCCAGCAGCTTGTATTCCCAGGGGAGGCAGCCCCAGCATTTT.

J is TRBJ2-7 and V is TRBV20-1; 8 bases line up with TRBD1. Germline V gene data show CDR1 as DFQATT and CDR2 as SNEGSKA (reference sequence). V gave up 1 base and J gave up 6 bases; unmatched junction bases: 8. The CDR3 spans 14 residues. CDR3 protein: CSARGFGTGSEQYV. The DNA for the CDR3 is TGCAGTGCTAGAGGATTTGGGACAGGAAGCGAGCAGTACGTC.

This clonotype was seen more than once but under ten times. The chain is built from TRBV6-5 and TRBJ1-1; D perhaps matches TRBD1 (5 bases). V lost 7 bases, J lost 0 bases, and 12 bases lay in between. CDR1 is MNHEY and CDR2 is SVGAGI in the germline V gene. The CDR3 length is 14 residues. This CDR3 reads CASMAGVVNTEAFF. CDR3 bases: TGTGCCAGCATGGCGGGGGTGGTGAACACTGAAGCTTTCTTT.

This clonotype was detected a few times. The V gene is TRBV7-9, the J gene TRBJ1-1; D is undetermined. Germline V gene lookup returns CDR1 SEHNR and CDR2 FQNEAQ (reference sequence). Trimming removed 4 bases at V and 2 bases at J, with 20 bases between. The CDR3 length is 17 residues. The CDR3 is CASSSPSIPGFNTEAFF. Here the CDR3 DNA reads TGTGCCAGCAGCTCACCTTCCATCCCGGGATTCAACACTGAAGCTTTCTTT.

The table lists this clonotype with a few counts. The chain combines TRBV15 with TRBJ2-5; 10 bases are shared with TRBD2. The last part of the DNA fits TRBJ2-1 better; the J call may be wrong. CDR1 is LNHNV, CDR2 YYDKDF, per germline (reference sequence). The CDR3 has 17 amino acids. The CDR3 spells CATSRTTQRGGQHEQFF. DNA for the CDR3: TGTGCCACCAGCAGAACCACGCAGCGGGGGGGCCAGCATGAGCAGTTCTTC.

This clonotype was seen only a few times. The rearrangement joins TRBV7-6 to TRBJ2-3; D tentatively reads TRBD1 or TRBD2 (5 bases each). The V gene's germline CDR1 is SGHVS and CDR2 FNYEAQ. The CDR3 runs 13 residues. Trimming cost V 1 base and J 7 bases, with 9 bases left between them. CDR3 bases: TGTGCCAGCAGCTTAGGGGACCTCAATACGCAGTATTTT. Translated, it gives CASSLGDLNTQYF.

This chain links TRBV7-9 with TRBJ2-2; TRBD1 matches at 7 bases. The junction had 5 bases not matched to a gene; V was cut back by 2 bases and J by 5 bases. This CDR3 is built from 15 residues. The V gene's germline CDR1 is SEHNR and CDR2 FQNEAQ (reference sequence). In DNA, the CDR3 is TGTGCCAGCAGCTTAACAGGGGCTGTTACCGGGGAGCTGTTTTTT. Residues: CASSLTGAVTGELFF.